This T cell receptor (beta chain) appears in the sequencing data of a study of T cells in Graves' hyperthyroidism and ophthalmopathy. Study outcomes and limitations: Ophthalmopathy cases were set apart from stable hyperthyroidism by a 13 V-J model.

TCR beta CDR3 sequences were amplified from RNA transcripts. RT-PCR in the first round (using the HTBI primer set) targeted the TCR CDR3. Each CDR3 protein is one row after TCRdb ran MiXCR on the multiplex PCR reads. In the table there are about 710,000 distinct CDR3 sequences, around 15% of which are singletons. Patients counted as stable if ophthalmopathy did not develop within 18 months. Per germline, CDR1 SGHRS and CDR2 YFSETQ. The V and J ends lost 0 bases and 14 bases respectively, with 15 bases between them. This CDR3 has 14 residues. This clonotype has ten or more counts. Antigen: not known. Material: blood. This receptor was identified in a man aged 18 to 30 with Graves' hyperthyroidism. This chain uses TRBV5-1 with TRBJ1-6; D gene unclear. CDR3 coding DNA: TGCGCCAGCAGCTTGGAAGGCGCGGATACCGCCCTCCACTTT. This codes for CASSLEGADTALHF.